Listed below are T cell receptor beta chains from one sample, sequenced in a study of T cell responses to AZD1222 COVID-19 vaccine. Using immunoSEQ multiplex PCR, the repertoire was profiled, and TCRdb retains in-frame clones only, with some absent. The data hold 180,000 or so clones, with 93% observed a single time. Sample: peripheral blood, taken 28 days after the second AZD1222 dose. The origin of the receptors is an adult who received the AZD1222 COVID-19 vaccine. CDR3s leave out the opening cysteine and the closing phenylalanine or tryptophan.

j_call: TRBJ1-1; v_call: TRBV7-2; cdr3_aa: ASTLQTGITEAF
j_call: TRBJ1-4; v_call: TRBV13; cdr3_aa: ASSTDSSEKLF
j_call: TRBJ1-5; v_call: TRBV24-1; cdr3_aa: ATSDGRSNQPQH
j_call: TRBJ1-1; v_call: TRBV6-2/TRBV6-3; cdr3_aa: ASSYPPQTEAF
j_call: TRBJ2-3; v_call: TRBV28; cdr3_aa: ASRATTDTQY
j_call: TRBJ2-2; v_call: TRBV4-1; cdr3_aa: ASSTPTRPGELF
j_call: TRBJ1-2; v_call: TRBV6-2/TRBV6-3; cdr3_aa: ASSYSTDYGYT
j_call: TRBJ2-5; v_call: TRBV6-2/TRBV6-3; cdr3_aa: ASSYSRVRRGYQETQY
j_call: TRBJ1-4; v_call: TRBV3-1/TRBV3-2; cdr3_aa: ASSHAGREEKLF
j_call: TRBJ1-3; v_call: TRBV10-2; cdr3_aa: ASEDPQGTGNTIY
j_call: TRBJ1-5; v_call: TRBV2; cdr3_aa: ASSVTRDGQPQH
j_call: TRBJ2-2; v_call: TRBV6-5; cdr3_aa: ASSYRQVNTGELF
j_call: TRBJ1-1; v_call: TRBV6-5; cdr3_aa: ASSPPGFTGRAF
j_call: TRBJ2-3; v_call: TRBV3-1/TRBV3-2; cdr3_aa: ASSFGRRSTDTQY
j_call: TRBJ1-2; v_call: TRBV6-5; cdr3_aa: ASNTGWGNYGYT
j_call: TRBJ1-3; v_call: TRBV28; cdr3_aa: ASSFGGAGNTIY
j_call: TRBJ1-1; v_call: TRBV12-5; cdr3_aa: ASGLEDRGRTF
j_call: TRBJ1-1; v_call: TRBV28; cdr3_aa: ASSYSLNTEAF
j_call: TRBJ1-1; v_call: TRBV3-1/TRBV3-2; cdr3_aa: ASSQGNINTEAF
j_call: TRBJ2-4; v_call: TRBV5-1; cdr3_aa: ASSAYSGGLENIQY
j_call: TRBJ2-7; v_call: TRBV15; cdr3_aa: ATSSLDRVSEQY
j_call: TRBJ1-5; v_call: TRBV7-8; cdr3_aa: ASSLAGQNSNQPQH
j_call: TRBJ1-4; v_call: TRBV4-1; cdr3_aa: ASSQDGAGWEKLF
j_call: TRBJ1-4; v_call: TRBV6-5; cdr3_aa: ASSPGAINEKLF
j_call: TRBJ2-3; v_call: TRBV29-1; cdr3_aa: SVYQDTQY
j_call: TRBJ2-2; v_call: TRBV6-5; cdr3_aa: ASSYSFLNTGELF
j_call: TRBJ2-1; v_call: TRBV12-3/TRBV12-4; cdr3_aa: ASSQTSYNEQF
j_call: TRBJ1-4; v_call: TRBV5-1; cdr3_aa: ASSVTATNEKLF